This TCR beta chain emerged from a study of shared clonotypes between healthy human individuals. Study overall: CD4 naive cells filled three plates per donor, CD4 memory three, CD8 naive two and CD8 memory one.

Original handling: ImmunoSEQ supplied junction-only sequences lacking quality scores, so filtering was different. Libraries were prepared by immunoSEQ multiplex PCR; TCRdb keeps only in-frame clonotypes and omits some of them. V and J calls and clone size are given by that table; D and trimming were obtained from the DNA. The data contain about 2.2 million clones, around 93% of them singletons. As to this clone: The antigen is not known.

The V gene end was trimmed by 0 bases and the J gene end by 5 bases; junction bases not matched to a gene: 7. Germline V gene sequence: CDR1 SGDLS, CDR2 YYNGEE. The CDR3 has 16 amino acids. CD8 cells regarded as naive lacked CD45RO, were positively chosen for CCR7, and omitted terminally differentiated effector memory CD45RA+ cells. Findings of the study overall: Across a handful of donors, naive CD4 shared around 5%, naive CD8 about 3.2%, memory CD4 about 2.4%, memory CD8 approximately 0.4%. Naive subsets typically showed greater estimated richness than memory subsets.

The chain joins TRBV9 to TRBJ2-2; 7 bases fit TRBD2. This clonotype was sampled from a man between 18 and 29 years old in good health. Some clones in this sample may be carry-over from other donors' samples. The sequencing input was naive CD8+ T cells from PBMCs. The CDR3 region has the DNA TGTGCCAGCAGCGTAGGGCAGGGAGGGAGGACCGGGGAGCTGTTTTTT. This gives the protein CASSVGQGGRTGELFF. Combining the CDR3 with reference TRBV9 and TRBJ2-2 gives the whole variable domain DSGVTQTPKHLITATGQRVTLRCSPRSGDLSVYWYQQSLDQGLQFLIQYYNGEERAKGNILERFSAQQFPDLHSELNLSSLELGDSALYFCASSVGQGGRTGELFFGEGSRLTVL.